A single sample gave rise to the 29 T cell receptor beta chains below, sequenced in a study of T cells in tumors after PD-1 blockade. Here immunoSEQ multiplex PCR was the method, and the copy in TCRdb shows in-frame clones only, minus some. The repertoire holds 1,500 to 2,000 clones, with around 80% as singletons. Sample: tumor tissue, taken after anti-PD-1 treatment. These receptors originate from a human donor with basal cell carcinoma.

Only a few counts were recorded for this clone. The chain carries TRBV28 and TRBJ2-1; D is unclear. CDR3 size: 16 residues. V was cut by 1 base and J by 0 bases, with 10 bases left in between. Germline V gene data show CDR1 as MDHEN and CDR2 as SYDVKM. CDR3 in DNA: TGTGCCAGCAGTTTATTCTGGGCCCCCTCCTACAATGAGCAGTTCTTC. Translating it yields CASSLFWAPSYNEQFF.

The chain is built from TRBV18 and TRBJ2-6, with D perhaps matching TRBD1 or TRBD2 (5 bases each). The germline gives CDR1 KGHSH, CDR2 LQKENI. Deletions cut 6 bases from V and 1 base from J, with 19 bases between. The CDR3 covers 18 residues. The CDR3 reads CASSPTPTAESGANVLTF. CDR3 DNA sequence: TGTGCCAGCTCTCCCACCCCGACAGCGGAATCTGGGGCCAACGTCCTGACTTTC.

The CDR3 DNA reads as TGTGCCAGCTCGTACACTGTTGGCCTCGAAGGTCAAGAGACCCAGTACTTC. Its translation: CASSYTVGLEGQETQYF. V usage is TRBV18 and J usage is TRBJ2-5; D ambiguous. The CDR3 consists of 17 residues. Germline-derived CDR1 and CDR2 are KGHSH and LQKENI. Trimming took off 6 bases at V and 2 bases at J, with 22 bases between the two ends.

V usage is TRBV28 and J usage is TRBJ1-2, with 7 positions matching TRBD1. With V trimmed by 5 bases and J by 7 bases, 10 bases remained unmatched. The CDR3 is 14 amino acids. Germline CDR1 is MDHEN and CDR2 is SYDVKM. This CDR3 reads CASSPLRGIGGYTF. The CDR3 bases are TGTGCCAGCAGTCCGCTCAGGGGGATCGGTGGCTACACCTTC.

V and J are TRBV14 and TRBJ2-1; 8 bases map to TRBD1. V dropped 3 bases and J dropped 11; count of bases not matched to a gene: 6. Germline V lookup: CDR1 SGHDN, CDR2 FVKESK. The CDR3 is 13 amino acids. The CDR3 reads CASSQSPGGKQFF. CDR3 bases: TGTGCCAGCAGCCAGTCCCCAGGGGGCAAGCAGTTCTTC.

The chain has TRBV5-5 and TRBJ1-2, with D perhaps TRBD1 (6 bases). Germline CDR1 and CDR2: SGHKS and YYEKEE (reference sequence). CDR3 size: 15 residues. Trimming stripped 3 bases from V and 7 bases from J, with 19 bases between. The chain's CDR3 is CASSSTGGGAGGYTF. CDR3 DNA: TGTGCCAGCAGCTCCACGGGTGGGGGCGCCGGTGGCTACACCTTC.

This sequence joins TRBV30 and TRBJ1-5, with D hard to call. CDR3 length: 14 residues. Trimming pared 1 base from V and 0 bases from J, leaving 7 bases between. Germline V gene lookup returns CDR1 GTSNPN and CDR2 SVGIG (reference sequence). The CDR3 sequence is CAWSDLNSNQPQHF. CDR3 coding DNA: TGTGCCTGGAGTGACCTCAATAGCAATCAGCCCCAGCATTTT.

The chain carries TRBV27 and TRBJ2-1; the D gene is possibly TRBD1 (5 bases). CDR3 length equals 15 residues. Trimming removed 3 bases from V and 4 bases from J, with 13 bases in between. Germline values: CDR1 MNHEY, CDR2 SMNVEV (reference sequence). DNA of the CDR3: TGTGCCAGCAGTTTTATCTGGACACAGTACAATGAGCAGTTCTTC. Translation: CASSFIWTQYNEQFF.

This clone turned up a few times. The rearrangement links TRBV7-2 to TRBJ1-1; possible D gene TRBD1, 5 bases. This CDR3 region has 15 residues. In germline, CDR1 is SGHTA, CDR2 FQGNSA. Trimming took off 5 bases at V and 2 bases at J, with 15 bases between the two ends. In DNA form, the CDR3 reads TGTGCCAGCAGCCGCGGGGGAGGGGCCAACACTGAAGCTTTCTTT. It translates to CASSRGGGANTEAFF.

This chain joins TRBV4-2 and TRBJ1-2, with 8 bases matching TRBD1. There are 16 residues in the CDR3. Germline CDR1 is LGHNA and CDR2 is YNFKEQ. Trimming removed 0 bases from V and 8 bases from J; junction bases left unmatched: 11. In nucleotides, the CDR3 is TGTGCCAGCAGCCAAGATAGGGCAGGGGGCTTAGGCGGCTACACCTTC. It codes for CASSQDRAGGLGGYTF.

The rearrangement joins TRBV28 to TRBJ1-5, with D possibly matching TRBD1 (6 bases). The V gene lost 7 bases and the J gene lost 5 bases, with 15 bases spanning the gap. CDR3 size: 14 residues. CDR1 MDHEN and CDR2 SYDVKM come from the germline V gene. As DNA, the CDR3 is TGTGCCAGCACCGTAACGACAGGTTATCAGCCCCAGCATTTT. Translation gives CASTVTTGYQPQHF.

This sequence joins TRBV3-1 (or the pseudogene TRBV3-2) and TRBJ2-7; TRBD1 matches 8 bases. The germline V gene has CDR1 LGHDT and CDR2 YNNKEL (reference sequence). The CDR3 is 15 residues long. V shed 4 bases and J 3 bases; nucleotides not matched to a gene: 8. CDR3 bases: TGTGCCAGCAGCCCAGGGACAGGCGGTCTCTACGAGCAGTACTTC. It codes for CASSPGTGGLYEQYF.

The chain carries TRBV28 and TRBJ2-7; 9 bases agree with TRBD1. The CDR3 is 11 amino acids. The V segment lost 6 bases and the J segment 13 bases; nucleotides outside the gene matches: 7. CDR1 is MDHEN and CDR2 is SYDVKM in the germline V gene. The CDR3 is CASSSRDRVYF. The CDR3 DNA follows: TGTGCCAGCAGCTCCCGGGACAGGGTATACTTC.

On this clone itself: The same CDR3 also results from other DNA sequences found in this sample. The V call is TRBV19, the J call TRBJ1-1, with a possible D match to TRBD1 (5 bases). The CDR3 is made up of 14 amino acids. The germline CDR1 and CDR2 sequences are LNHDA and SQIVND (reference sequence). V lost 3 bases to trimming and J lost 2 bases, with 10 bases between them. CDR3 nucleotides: TGTGCCAGTAGTATTCTCCAGGGAAACACTGAAGCTTTCTTT. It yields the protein CASSILQGNTEAFF.

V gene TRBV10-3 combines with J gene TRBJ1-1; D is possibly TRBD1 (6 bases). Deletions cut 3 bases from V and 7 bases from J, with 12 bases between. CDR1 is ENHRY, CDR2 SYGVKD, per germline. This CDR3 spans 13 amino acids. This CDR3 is CAISDRGSLEAFF. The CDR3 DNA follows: TGTGCCATCAGTGATAGGGGGTCCCTTGAAGCTTTCTTT.

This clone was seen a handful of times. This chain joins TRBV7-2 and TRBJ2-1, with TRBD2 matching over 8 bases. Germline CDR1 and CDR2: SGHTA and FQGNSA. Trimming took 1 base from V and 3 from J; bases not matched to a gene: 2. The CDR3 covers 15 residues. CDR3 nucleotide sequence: TGTGCCAGCAGCTTAGTTAGCGGGGTCTACAATGAGCAGTTCTTC. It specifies CASSLVSGVYNEQFF.

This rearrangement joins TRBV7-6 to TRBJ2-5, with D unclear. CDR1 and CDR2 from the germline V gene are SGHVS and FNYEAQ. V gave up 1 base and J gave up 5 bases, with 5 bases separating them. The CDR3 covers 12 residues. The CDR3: CASSLGRETQYF. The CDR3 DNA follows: TGTGCCAGCAGCTTAGGCAGGGAGACCCAGTACTTC. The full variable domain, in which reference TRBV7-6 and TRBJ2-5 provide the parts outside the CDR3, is GAGVSQSPRYKVTKRGQDVALRCDPISGHVSLYWYRQALGQGPEFLTYFNYEAQQDKSGLPNDRFSAERPEGSISTLTIQRTEQRDSAMYRCASSLGRETQYFGPGTRLLVL.

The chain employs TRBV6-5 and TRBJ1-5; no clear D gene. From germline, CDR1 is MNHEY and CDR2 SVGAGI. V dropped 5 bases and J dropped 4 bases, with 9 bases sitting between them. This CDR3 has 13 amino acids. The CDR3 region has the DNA TGTGCCAGCAGTCAATACTGGAATCAGCCCCAGCATTTT. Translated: CASSQYWNQPQHF.

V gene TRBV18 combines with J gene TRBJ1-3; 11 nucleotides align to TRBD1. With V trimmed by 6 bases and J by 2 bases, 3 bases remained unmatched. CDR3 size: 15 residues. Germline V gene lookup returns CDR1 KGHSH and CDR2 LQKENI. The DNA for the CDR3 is TGTGCCAGCTCGATGGGACAGGGGGCTGGAAACACCATATATTTT. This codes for CASSMGQGAGNTIYF. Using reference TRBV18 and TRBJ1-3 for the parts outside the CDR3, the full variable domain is NAGVMQNPRHLVRRRGQEARLRCSPMKGHSHVYWYRQLPEEGLKFMVYLQKENIIDESGMPKERFSAEFPKEGPSILRIQQVVRGDSAAYFCASSMGQGAGNTIYFGEGSWLTVV.

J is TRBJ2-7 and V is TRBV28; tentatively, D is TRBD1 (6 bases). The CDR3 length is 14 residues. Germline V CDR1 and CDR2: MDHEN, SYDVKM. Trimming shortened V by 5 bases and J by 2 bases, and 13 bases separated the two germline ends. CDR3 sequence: CASSPLGQTYEQYF. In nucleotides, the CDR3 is TGTGCCAGCAGTCCCCTCGGACAGACCTACGAGCAGTACTTC.

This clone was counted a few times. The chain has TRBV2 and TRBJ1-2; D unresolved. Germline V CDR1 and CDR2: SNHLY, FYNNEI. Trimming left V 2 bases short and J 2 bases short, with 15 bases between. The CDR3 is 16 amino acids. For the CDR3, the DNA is TGTGCCAGCAGTGAACGGGTCACTCCAAGAAACTATGGCTACACCTTC. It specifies CASSERVTPRNYGYTF.

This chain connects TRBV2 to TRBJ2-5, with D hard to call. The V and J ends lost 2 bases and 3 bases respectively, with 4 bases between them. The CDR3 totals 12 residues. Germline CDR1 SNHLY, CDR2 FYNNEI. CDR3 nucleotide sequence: TGTGCCAGCAGTGAATTTGAAGAGACCCAGTACTTC. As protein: CASSEFEETQYF.

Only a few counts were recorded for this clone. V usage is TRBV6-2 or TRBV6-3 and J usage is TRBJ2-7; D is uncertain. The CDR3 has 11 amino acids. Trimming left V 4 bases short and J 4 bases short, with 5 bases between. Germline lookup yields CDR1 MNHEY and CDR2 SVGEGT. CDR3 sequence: CASSWMYEQYF. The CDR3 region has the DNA TGTGCCAGCAGTTGGATGTACGAGCAGTACTTC.

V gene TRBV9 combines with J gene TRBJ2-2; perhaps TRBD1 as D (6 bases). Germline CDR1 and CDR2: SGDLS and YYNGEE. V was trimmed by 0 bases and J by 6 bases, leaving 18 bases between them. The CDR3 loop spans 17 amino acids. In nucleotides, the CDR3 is TGTGCCAGCAGCGTAGTGGTAAGGGCAGGGGCGGCCGGGGAGCTGTTTTTT. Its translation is CASSVVVRAGAAGELFF.

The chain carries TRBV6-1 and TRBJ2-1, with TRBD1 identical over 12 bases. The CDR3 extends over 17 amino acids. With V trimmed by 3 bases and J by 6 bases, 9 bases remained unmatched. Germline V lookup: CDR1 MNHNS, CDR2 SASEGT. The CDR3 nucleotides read TGTGCCAGCAGTGATCCGGGACAGGGGGCCTTTCGCAATGAGCAGTTCTTC. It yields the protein CASSDPGQGAFRNEQFF.

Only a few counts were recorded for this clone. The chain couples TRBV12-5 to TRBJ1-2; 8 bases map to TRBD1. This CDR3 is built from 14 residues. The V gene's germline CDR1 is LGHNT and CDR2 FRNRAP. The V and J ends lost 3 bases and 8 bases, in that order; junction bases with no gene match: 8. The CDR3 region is CASGFTTGGWGYTF. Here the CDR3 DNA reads TGTGCTAGTGGTTTTACCACAGGGGGTTGGGGCTACACCTTC.

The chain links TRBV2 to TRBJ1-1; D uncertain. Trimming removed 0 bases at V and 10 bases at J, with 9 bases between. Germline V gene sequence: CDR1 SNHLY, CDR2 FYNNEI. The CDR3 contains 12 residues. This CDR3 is CASSEASWGAFF. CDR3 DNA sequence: TGTGCCAGCAGTGAAGCGTCTTGGGGAGCTTTCTTT.

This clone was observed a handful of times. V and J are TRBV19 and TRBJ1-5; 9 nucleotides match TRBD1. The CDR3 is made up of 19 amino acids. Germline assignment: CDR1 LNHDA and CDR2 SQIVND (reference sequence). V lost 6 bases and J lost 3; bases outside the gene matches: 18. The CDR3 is CASSHTPGQGVGTNQPQHF. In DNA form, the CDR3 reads TGTGCCAGTAGCCACACTCCGGGACAGGGAGTGGGGACCAATCAGCCCCAGCATTTT.

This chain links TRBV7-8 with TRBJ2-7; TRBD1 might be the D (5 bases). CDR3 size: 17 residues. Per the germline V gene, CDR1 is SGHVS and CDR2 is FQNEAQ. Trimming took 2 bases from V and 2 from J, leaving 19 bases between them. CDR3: CASSLRGRGPSAYEQYF. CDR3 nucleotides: TGTGCCAGCAGCTTAAGAGGAAGGGGCCCGTCGGCCTACGAGCAGTACTTC.